The T cell receptor beta chain described here comes from a study of T cell clones after liver transplantation. Turning to the study itself: Post-transplant blood was tracked for graft-donor-reactive T cell clones identified in a pre-transplant mixed lymphocyte reaction. Tolerance: complete withdrawal held at least one year, liver enzymes staying within twice normal.

Some clones are missing from TCRdb's copy, which holds only in-frame ones; the method was immunoSEQ multiplex PCR. The sample consists of roughly 80,000 clones, around four fifths of them appearing once. CD3+CD4+ and CD3+CD8+ cells were FACS-sorted from thawed unstimulated PBMCs. J gave up 6 bases and V 1 base, and 8 bases lay outside the gene matches. This CDR3 is built from 17 residues. CDR1 is MGHRA and CDR2 is YSYEKL in the germline V gene. Sequencing used CD4+ T cells from blood, obtained at the 22-month timepoint. The rearrangement uses TRBV4-1 and TRBJ2-2; TRBD2 agrees at 10 bases. The origin of this receptor is a human patient who received a liver transplant. The graft donor may be the source of some T cells. This chain's CDR3 is CASSQGASGRGAGELFF. In DNA form, the CDR3 reads TGCGCCAGCAGCCAAGGGGCTAGCGGGAGAGGGGCCGGGGAGCTGTTTTTT.